This T cell receptor beta chain appears in the sequencing data of a study of OX40 agonist ivuxolimab in advanced cancers. Here immunoSEQ multiplex PCR was the method, and the copy in TCRdb shows in-frame clones only, minus some. The top ten hold about 2.1% of the sample, which has roughly 76,000 clones, around nine tenths seen once. Sampled blood was obtained at baseline, cycle 4 day 1, and cycle 7 day 1. V was pared by 6 bases and J by 0 bases, with 15 bases between. The CDR3 spans 17 residues. The V gene's germline CDR1 is SEHNR and CDR2 FQNEAQ (reference sequence). This chain links TRBV7-9 with TRBJ2-6; maybe TRBD2 (6 bases). This specimen was CD4+ or CD8+ T cells sorted from blood, taken in a trial of the OX40 agonist ivuxolimab. This sequence originates from an adult with an advanced solid tumor such as melanoma, head and neck, liver or kidney cancer. The CDR3 DNA follows: TGTGCCAGCAGTACTAGCAGAGGGAGCTCTGGGGCCAACGTCCTGACTTTC. Translating gives CASSTSRGSSGANVLTF.